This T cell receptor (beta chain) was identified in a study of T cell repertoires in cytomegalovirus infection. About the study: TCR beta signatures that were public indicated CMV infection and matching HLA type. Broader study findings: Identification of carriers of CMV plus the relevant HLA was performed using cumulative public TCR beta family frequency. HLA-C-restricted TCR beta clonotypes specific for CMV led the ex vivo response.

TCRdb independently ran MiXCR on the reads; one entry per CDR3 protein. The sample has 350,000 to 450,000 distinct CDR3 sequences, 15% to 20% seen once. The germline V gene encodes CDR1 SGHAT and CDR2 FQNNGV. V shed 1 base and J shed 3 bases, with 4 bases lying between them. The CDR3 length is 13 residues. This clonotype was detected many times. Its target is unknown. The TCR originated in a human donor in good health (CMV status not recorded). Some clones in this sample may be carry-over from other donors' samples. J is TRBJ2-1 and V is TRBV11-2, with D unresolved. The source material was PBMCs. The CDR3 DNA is TGTGCCAGCAGCTTAGCCCTCTACAATGAGCAGTTCTTC. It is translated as CASSLALYNEQFF.